The 23 T cell receptor beta chains in this list originate from one sample, sequenced in a study of T-cell memory formation after mild COVID-19. TCRdb redid the calling of the 5' RACE reads with MiXCR, one entry per CDR3 protein. The profile shows about 300,000 distinct CDR3 sequences, 15% to 20% of them singletons. Input material: PBMCs or a T cell subset sorted from them (not recorded which). These receptors were taken from a man aged 18 to 35 who had mild COVID-19 (a few samples of this study predate the infection). Cell type and time point are not known.

V usage is TRBV27 and J usage is TRBJ1-6, with D hard to call. With 5 bases removed from V and 5 bases from J, the gap between germline ends came to 10 bases. CDR1 and CDR2 from the germline V gene are MNHEY and SMNVEV (reference sequence). The CDR3 has 14 residues. DNA of the CDR3: TGTGCCAGCAGTACGGGCCCTAATAATTCACCCCTCCACTTT. Translated: CASSTGPNNSPLHF.

This clonotype has just a few counts. The chain joins TRBV11-2 to TRBJ1-5, with D possibly being TRBD1 (5 bases). Between the trimmed V and J ends, which lost 5 bases and 4 bases, there was a span of 15 bases. This CDR3 is built from 15 residues. In germline, CDR1 is SGHAT, CDR2 FQNNGV. For the CDR3, the DNA is TGTGCCAGCAGCCCATCGGTGGGGGGTAATCAGCCCCAGCATTTT. It codes for CASSPSVGGNQPQHF.

This clonotype occurred a few times. The chain couples TRBV20-1 to TRBJ1-6, with unresolved D. The germline gives CDR1 DFQATT, CDR2 SNEGSKA (reference sequence). This CDR3 contains 15 residues. V dropped 6 bases and J dropped 0 bases, with 12 bases sitting between them. CDR3 in DNA: TGCAGTGCGAGGTCCCAGAGCTCCTATAATTCACCCCTCCACTTT. As protein: CSARSQSSYNSPLHF.

The chain carries TRBV24-1 and TRBJ2-2; D possibly matches TRBD1 or TRBD2 (5 bases each). V shed 3 bases and J shed 0 bases, with 10 bases lying between them. The CDR3 spans 16 residues. The germline V gene has CDR1 KGHDR and CDR2 SFDVKD. The CDR3: CATSDTGTANTGELFF. The CDR3 nucleotides are TGTGCCACCAGTGATACCGGGACGGCGAACACCGGGGAGCTGTTTTTT.

The genes are TRBV6-6 and TRBJ2-2; no reliable D call. CDR1 MNHNY and CDR2 SVGAGI come from the germline V gene (reference sequence). This CDR3 region has 14 residues. Trimming left V 7 bases short and J 3 bases short, with 12 bases between. CDR3 DNA sequence: TGTGCCAGCATAGTCGGCCTGTACACCGGGGAGCTGTTTTTT. Its translation: CASIVGLYTGELFF.

This clonotype has more than one count but fewer than ten. The chain links TRBV27 to TRBJ2-2; possible D gene TRBD1, 6 bases. Germline V gene data show CDR1 as MNHEY and CDR2 as SMNVEV (reference sequence). V gave up 2 bases and J gave up 4 bases, with 8 bases separating them. CDR3 length: 14 residues. CDR3 coding DNA: TGTGCCAGCAGTTTACAGGGGTTCACCGGGGAGCTGTTTTTT. This gives the protein CASSLQGFTGELFF.

The chain combines TRBV15 with TRBJ2-7, with 7 positions matching TRBD1. The germline CDR1 and CDR2 sequences are LNHNV and YYDKDF (reference sequence). CDR3 length equals 17 residues. V lost 5 bases, J lost 2 bases, and 15 bases stayed unmatched. CDR3 sequence (DNA): TGTGCCACCAGCGGGTCCCGGGACAGACTCTGGGCCTACGAGCAGTACTTC. It specifies CATSGSRDRLWAYEQYF.

V is TRBV4-3 and J is TRBJ2-7; D unresolved. V lost 0 bases and J 6 bases, leaving 12 bases between the germline ends. The germline V gene encodes CDR1 LGHNA and CDR2 YSLEER. CDR3 length: 14 amino acids. CDR3 protein: CASSQDMGVGEQYF. The CDR3 DNA is TGCGCCAGCAGCCAAGATATGGGCGTAGGCGAGCAGTACTTC.

The V and J genes are TRBV6-1 and TRBJ1-2; TRBD1 matches at 7 bases. This CDR3 has 15 residues. Germline CDR1 and CDR2: MNHNS and SASEGT. With V trimmed by 0 bases and J by 4 bases, 5 bases remained unmatched. As DNA, the CDR3 is TGTGCCAGCAGTGAAGCGGACAGGCCCCCCTATGGCTACACCTTC. Translated: CASSEADRPPYGYTF.

This clonotype has a handful of counts. The chain employs TRBV7-2 and TRBJ2-1, with no clear D. CDR1 is SGHTA, CDR2 FQGNSA, per germline. Between the trimmed V and J ends, which lost 2 bases and 3 bases, there was a span of 11 bases. CDR3 length equals 15 residues. CDR3 residues: CASSLYWTLYNEQFF. As DNA, the CDR3 is TGTGCCAGCAGCTTATACTGGACGCTCTACAATGAGCAGTTCTTC. The full variable domain, its missing parts supplied by reference TRBV7-2 and TRBJ2-1, is GAGVSQSPSNKVTEKGKDVELRCDPISGHTALYWYRQSLGQGLEFLIYFQGNSAPDKSGLPSDRFSAERTGGSVSTLTIQRTQQEDSAVYLCASSLYWTLYNEQFFGPGTRLTVL.

Only a few counts were recorded for this clonotype. V is TRBV7-2 and J is TRBJ2-1, with D tentatively TRBD2 (6 bases). Germline V lookup: CDR1 SGHTA, CDR2 FQGNSA. Trimming removed 5 bases from V and 10 bases from J, with 18 bases in between. The CDR3 is 14 amino acids. The CDR3 loop is CASSSRDWSKEQFF. The CDR3 DNA follows: TGTGCCAGCAGCAGCCGGGACTGGTCCAAGGAGCAGTTCTTC.

Many counts were recorded for this clonotype. The chain couples TRBV5-1 to TRBJ2-7; TRBD1 matches at 9 bases. The CDR3 totals 14 residues. Unmatched junction bases numbered 7, after V lost 3 bases and J lost 6 bases. Germline V gene lookup returns CDR1 SGHRS and CDR2 YFSETQ. The CDR3 region has the DNA TGCGCCAGCAGCTCCCGGGACAGGGCGAGCGAGCAGTACTTC. Protein product: CASSSRDRASEQYF.

This clonotype came up a few times. The rearrangement uses TRBV6-5 and TRBJ2-5; a weak D match, TRBD2 (6 bases). The CDR3 sequence is 16 residues long. Trimming took off 2 bases at V and 0 bases at J, with 13 bases between the two ends. Germline CDR1 and CDR2: MNHEY and SVGAGI. The CDR3 DNA sequence: TGTGCCAGCAGTTACCGTCGGGGGAGCCACCAAGAGACCCAGTACTTC. Protein sequence: CASSYRRGSHQETQYF.

This chain joins TRBV2 and TRBJ2-3; TRBD2 matches 10 bases. Germline V lookup: CDR1 SNHLY, CDR2 FYNNEI. V shed 8 bases, J shed 5 bases, and the junction held 7 bases outside the gene matches. The CDR3 runs to 14 residues. In nucleotides, the CDR3 is TGTGCCAGCCTAACTAGCGGGGCTGGAGATACGCAGTATTTT. Translating gives CASLTSGAGDTQYF.

The chain recombines TRBV5-4 with TRBJ2-7; the D gene is possibly TRBD1 (5 bases). This CDR3 has 14 amino acids. The V and J ends lost 5 bases and 4 bases respectively, with 16 bases between them. Germline lookup yields CDR1 SGHNT and CDR2 YYREEE (reference sequence). The CDR3, as DNA: TGTGCCAGCAGTTCGATAGACAGCTTATACGAGCAGTACGTC. This sequence encodes CASSSIDSLYEQYV.

This clonotype was observed a few times. The chain has TRBV12-3 or TRBV12-4 and TRBJ2-2; 10 bases are shared with TRBD1. The V gene end was trimmed by 4 bases and the J gene end by 4 bases; junction bases not matched to a gene: 3. This CDR3 is 15 amino acids long. CDR3 protein: CASSSGTGVTGELFF. The CDR3 nucleotides are TGTGCCAGCAGTTCCGGGACAGGGGTCACCGGGGAGCTGTTTTTT.

This clonotype was picked up a small number of times. This chain links TRBV29-1 with TRBJ1-1; D is ambiguous. The CDR3 has 13 amino acids. Germline V gene sequence: CDR1 SQVTM, CDR2 ANQGSEA. V dropped 5 bases and J dropped 2 bases, with 12 bases sitting between them. The CDR3 DNA follows: TGCAGCGTTATCGTTAATGCCAACACTGAAGCTTTCTTT. It encodes CSVIVNANTEAFF.

This clonotype was counted between two and nine times. The rearrangement uses TRBV7-9 and TRBJ2-2; D unresolved. This CDR3 is 11 amino acids long. The germline V and J ends were trimmed by 9 bases and 5 bases, with 7 bases remaining between them. The germline V gene encodes CDR1 SEHNR and CDR2 FQNEAQ (reference sequence). CDR3 nucleotides: TGTGCCAGTCCAAAGACCGGGGAGCTGTTTTTT. Translated, it gives CASPKTGELFF.

This chain links TRBV9 with TRBJ2-1, with D unclear. The CDR3 loop spans 12 amino acids. The V end was cut by 0 bases, the J end by 9 bases, with 7 bases between. Germline V gene lookup returns CDR1 SGDLS and CDR2 YYNGEE. The CDR3 is CASSVGQSEQFF. The CDR3 DNA follows: TGTGCCAGCAGCGTAGGGCAGAGTGAGCAGTTCTTC.

This clonotype appeared a few times. The chain has TRBV15 and TRBJ1-3; D may be TRBD1 (5 bases). The V and J ends lost 8 bases and 8 bases respectively, with 16 bases between them. Germline CDR1 reads LNHNV; CDR2 reads YYDKDF (reference sequence). The CDR3 spans 13 residues. CDR3 in DNA: TGTGCCACCTGGGGTGGGGGTTTGCACACCATATATTTT. This translates into CATWGGGLHTIYF. Filled out from reference TRBV15 and TRBJ1-3, the complete variable domain reads DAMVIQNPRYQVTQFGKPVTLSCSQTLNHNVMYWYQQKSSQAPKLLFHYYDKDFNNEADTPDNFQSRRPNTSFCFLDIRSPGLGDTAMYLCATWGGGLHTIYFGEGSWLTVV.

The chain recombines TRBV7-2 with TRBJ1-2, with unresolved D. Trimming cost V 0 bases and J 7 bases, with 12 bases left between them. Germline values: CDR1 SGHTA, CDR2 FQGNSA. The CDR3 spans 14 residues. CDR3 in DNA: TGTGCCAGCAGCTTAGCGCGCAGAGATGGTGGCTACACCTTC. This encodes CASSLARRDGGYTF. The full variable domain, completed using reference TRBV7-2 and TRBJ1-2, is GAGVSQSPSNKVTEKGKDVELRCDPISGHTALYWYRQSLGQGLEFLIYFQGNSAPDKSGLPSDRFSAERTGGSVSTLTIQRTQQEDSAVYLCASSLARRDGGYTFGSGTRLTVV.

This clonotype was seen only a few times. The CDR3 here is CASSSRGGDGYTF. The CDR3 nucleotides read TGTGCCAGCAGCTCCAGGGGAGGGGATGGCTACACCTTC. The chain has TRBV7-9 and TRBJ1-2; the D gene is possibly TRBD1 (6 bases). Germline V gene data show CDR1 as SEHNR and CDR2 as FQNEAQ (reference sequence). V lost 4 bases and J 6 bases, leaving 12 bases between the germline ends. The CDR3 has 13 amino acids.

The chain employs TRBV4-3 and TRBJ1-4, with TRBD1 matching 7 bases. Germline assignment: CDR1 LGHNA and CDR2 YSLEER. This CDR3 is built from 15 residues. The J segment lost 4 bases and the V segment lost 3 bases, leaving 5 bases of the junction unmatched. CDR3 DNA: TGCGCCAGCAGCCACCGACAGGGAATTAATGAAAAACTGTTTTTT. It translates to CASSHRQGINEKLFF.